This T cell receptor (beta chain) is drawn from a study of beta chain features in type 1 diabetes. Germline lookup yields CDR1 MGHDK and CDR2 SYGVNS. The CDR3 loop spans 13 amino acids. V was pared by 4 bases and J by 1 base, with 7 bases between. Of note for this clone: Its antigen is not identified.

As every portion of the isolated RNA was reverse transcribed, the sequencing read expressed TCRB transcripts. The data were produced by immunoSEQ multiplex PCR, yet TCRdb's version contains in-frame clones alone and is incomplete. The sample lists around 250,000 clones, approximately 15% occurring once. Whole-study results and caveats: PCR might show a preference for shorter templates, equally across patients and controls. In all four CD4+ subsets, TCRB CDR3 length was significantly, moderately reduced in type 1 diabetes.

The receptor comes from a man aged 25 to 45 with type 1 diabetes. The sequenced sample was naive CD4+ T cells from blood. This rearrangement joins TRBV25-1 to TRBJ2-5; D is possibly TRBD1 (6 bases). The chain's CDR3 is CASSADSQETQYF. Here the CDR3 DNA reads TGTGCCAGCAGTGCGGACAGCCAAGAGACCCAGTACTTC.